This entry lists 23 T cell receptor beta chains sequenced from one sample in a study of OX40 agonist ivuxolimab in advanced cancers. Some clones are missing from TCRdb's copy, which holds only in-frame ones; the method was immunoSEQ multiplex PCR. The sample holds more than 60,000 clones, roughly 84% seen once. The source was CD4+ or CD8+ T cells sorted from blood, collected in a trial of the OX40 agonist ivuxolimab. Receptors were obtained from an adult with an advanced solid tumor such as melanoma, head and neck, liver or kidney cancer.

The chain carries TRBV7-8 and TRBJ2-1, with D maybe TRBD2 (6 bases). Germline V gene data show CDR1 as SGHVS and CDR2 as FQNEAQ. The CDR3 has 12 residues. V dropped 6 bases and J dropped 9 bases, with 12 bases sitting between them. For the CDR3, the DNA is TGTGCCAGCAGAAGTACTAGCTTTGAGCAGTTCTTC. Protein sequence: CASRSTSFEQFF.

The chain has TRBV15 and TRBJ1-5; maybe TRBD1 (5 bases). Per the germline V gene, CDR1 is LNHNV and CDR2 is YYDKDF (reference sequence). This CDR3 contains 15 residues. The V end was cut by 6 bases, the J end by 1 base, with 13 bases between. The CDR3 sequence: CATRGTGTSNQPQHF. DNA of the CDR3: TGTGCCACCAGGGGCACAGGTACGAGCAATCAGCCCCAGCATTTT.

The rearrangement links TRBV10-1 to TRBJ2-2; D gene ambiguous. Trimming removed 0 bases from V and 4 bases from J, with 12 bases in between. CDR3 length: 16 residues. Germline V gene lookup returns CDR1 WNHNN and CDR2 SYGVQD (reference sequence). The CDR3 here is CASSESWPIGTGELFF. CDR3 sequence (DNA): TGCGCCAGCAGTGAGTCTTGGCCAATCGGCACCGGGGAGCTGTTTTTT.

The chain recombines TRBV11-2 with TRBJ2-7, with D maybe TRBD1 (6 bases). Germline V gene sequence: CDR1 SGHAT, CDR2 FQNNGV. This CDR3 comprises 12 residues. Trimming shortened V by 5 bases and J by 3 bases, and 8 bases separated the two germline ends. CDR3 amino acids: CASSLRGYEQYF. In DNA form, the CDR3 reads TGTGCCAGCAGCCTCAGGGGCTACGAGCAGTACTTC.

The rearrangement links TRBV28 to TRBJ2-7; D remains unclear. V was trimmed by 5 bases and J by 2 bases, leaving 16 bases between them. Germline CDR1 is MDHEN and CDR2 is SYDVKM. There are 15 residues in the CDR3. CDR3 sequence: CASSTTVKQPYEQYF. The CDR3 nucleotides are TGTGCCAGCAGTACCACAGTGAAACAACCCTACGAGCAGTACTTC.

V is TRBV7-2 and J is TRBJ2-3, with TRBD1 matching over 11 bases. Germline V lookup: CDR1 SGHTA, CDR2 FQGNSA. The length of the CDR3 is 17 residues. J gave up 1 base and V 3 bases, and 6 bases lay outside the gene matches. The CDR3 DNA follows: TGTGCCAGCAGCTTGACCGGGACAGGGGGACGCACAGATACGCAGTATTTT. As protein: CASSLTGTGGRTDTQYF.

The V and J genes are TRBV13 and TRBJ2-7, with a possible D match to TRBD2 (6 bases). V was cut by 4 bases and J by 3 bases, with 16 bases left in between. Germline V gives CDR1 PRHDT, CDR2 FYEKMQ (reference sequence). The CDR3 consists of 15 residues. CDR3: CASSSLRLDLYEQYF. CDR3 in DNA: TGTGCCAGCAGCTCCTTACGACTAGATCTCTACGAGCAGTACTTC.

The chain uses TRBV19 and TRBJ1-2, with D unclear. This CDR3 is built from 15 residues. Germline CDR1 reads LNHDA; CDR2 reads SQIVND (reference sequence). V shed 3 bases and J shed 6 bases, with 17 bases lying between them. The CDR3 bases are TGTGCCAGTAGTATTTCGGGGATCACCTGGAATGGCTACACCTTC. Translation gives CASSISGITWNGYTF.

CDR3 in DNA: TGTGCCAGCAGCCAAGATACGTCCTCGGCTTTCTTACGAGATTATGGCTACACCTTC. Translating gives CASSQDTSSAFLRDYGYTF. The chain joins TRBV4-2 to TRBJ1-2, with no clear D. Trimming cost V 0 bases and J 5 bases, with 25 bases left between them. The V gene's germline CDR1 is LGHNA and CDR2 YNFKEQ. The CDR3 sequence is 19 residues long.

The rearrangement joins TRBV7-2 to TRBJ2-5; D gene unclear. The CDR3 consists of 13 residues. V gave up 3 bases and J gave up 0 bases, with 5 bases separating them. Germline values: CDR1 SGHTA, CDR2 FQGNSA. The CDR3 region has the DNA TGTGCCAGCAGCTTCGGAAACCAAGAGACCCAGTACTTC. Protein sequence: CASSFGNQETQYF.

The V gene is TRBV7-8, the J gene TRBJ2-1, with TRBD2 identical over 9 bases. Germline assignment: CDR1 SGHVS and CDR2 FQNEAQ. The CDR3 totals 15 residues. The trim removed 4 bases at V and 12 bases at J, leaving 13 bases unmatched. The CDR3 coding sequence is TGTGCCAGCAGCTCCGGACTAGCGAACGGGGCAGGGCAGTTCTTC. Translating it yields CASSSGLANGAGQFF.

The chain is built from TRBV19 and TRBJ2-7; TRBD2 matches at 11 bases. This CDR3 contains 15 residues. Germline V gene lookup returns CDR1 LNHDA and CDR2 SQIVND (reference sequence). V was clipped by 4 bases and J by 5 bases; unmatched bases: 7. This CDR3 is CASSKIAGGANEQYF. The DNA of the CDR3 is TGTGCCAGTAGTAAAATAGCGGGAGGGGCCAACGAGCAGTACTTC.

The chain has TRBV6-6 and TRBJ1-2, with TRBD1 matching 10 bases. From germline, CDR1 is MNHNY and CDR2 SVGAGI (reference sequence). V trimming: 11 bases; J trimming: 4 bases; junction bases outside the gene matches: 10. The CDR3 spans 14 residues. This chain's CDR3 is CAASRDRGFYGYTF. The CDR3 DNA reads TGTGCCGCCTCCCGGGACAGGGGTTTCTATGGCTACACCTTC.

This clone was seen only once. V is TRBV2 and J is TRBJ1-6; D is uncertain. The CDR3 spans 15 residues. In germline, CDR1 is SNHLY, CDR2 FYNNEI. V was shortened by 6 bases and J by 0 bases, with 9 bases between the two germline ends. The chain's CDR3 is CASRGGSSYNSPLHF. CDR3 sequence (DNA): TGTGCCAGCAGGGGCGGGAGCTCCTATAATTCACCCCTCCACTTT. Based on the CDR3 plus reference TRBV2 and TRBJ1-6, the full variable domain is EPEVTQTPSHQVTQMGQEVILRCVPISNHLYFYWYRQILGQKVEFLVSFYNNEISEKSEIFDDQFSVERPDGSNFTLKIRSTKLEDSAMYFCASRGGSSYNSPLHFGNGTRLTVT.

This chain connects TRBV2 to TRBJ2-5; TRBD1 aligns across 9 bases. The CDR3 runs 14 residues. The germline CDR1 and CDR2 sequences are SNHLY and FYNNEI. Losses at the gene ends were 5 bases for V and 4 bases for J; bases not matched to a gene: 5. The CDR3, as DNA: TGTGCCAGCAGTACCGGGACAGGGCGAGAGACCCAGTACTTC. Its translation is CASSTGTGRETQYF.

This chain links TRBV21-1 with TRBJ1-1. TRBV21-1 is assigned pseudogene status. The length of the CDR3 is 18 residues. CDR3 bases: TGTGCCAGCAGCAAAGCCTCACCGCACCCTACCTTGAACACTGAAGCTTTCTTT. This codes for CASSKASPHPTLNTEAFF.

The chain joins TRBV5-1 to TRBJ2-3; 7 bases fit TRBD2. V shed 0 bases and J 4 bases; nucleotides not matched to a gene: 11. The CDR3 has 17 amino acids. Looked up from germline, CDR1 is SGHRS and CDR2 is YFSETQ. The CDR3: CASSLGWRERSADTQYF. As DNA, the CDR3 is TGCGCCAGCAGCTTGGGGTGGCGGGAGAGGTCTGCAGATACGCAGTATTTT.

The chain couples TRBV29-1 to TRBJ2-1; tentatively, D is TRBD2 (5 bases). Trimming cost V 4 bases and J 7 bases, with 14 bases left between them. The CDR3 spans 13 residues. Germline-derived CDR1 and CDR2 are SQVTM and ANQGSEA. CDR3 sequence reads: CSVGRSLVNEQFF. The CDR3 DNA is TGCAGCGTTGGCCGATCACTAGTAAATGAGCAGTTCTTC.

In its sample, this clone was seen once. J is TRBJ2-7 and V is TRBV7-2, with 11 bases identical to TRBD2. CDR1 is SGHTA and CDR2 is FQGNSA in the germline V gene. This CDR3 comprises 15 residues. The junction had 6 bases not matched to a gene; V was cut back by 5 bases and J by 3 bases. The CDR3 sequence: CASSTLAGEYYEQYF. In DNA, the CDR3 is TGTGCCAGCAGCACACTAGCGGGGGAATACTACGAGCAGTACTTC.

The chain joins TRBV7-9 to TRBJ2-2, with D perhaps TRBD1 or TRBD2 (5 bases each). Germline V gene data show CDR1 as SEHNR and CDR2 as FQNEAQ (reference sequence). V lost 5 bases, J lost 11 bases, and 15 bases lay in between. The CDR3 is made up of 13 amino acids. The chain's CDR3 is CASSKVRDRELFF. The CDR3 DNA reads TGTGCCAGCAGCAAAGTCCGGGACCGTGAGCTGTTTTTT.

The chain joins TRBV11-3 to TRBJ1-4; 8 bases match TRBD1. The CDR3 runs to 13 residues. The trim removed 8 bases at V and 7 bases at J, leaving 6 bases unmatched. Germline lookup yields CDR1 SGHNT and CDR2 YENEEA. CDR3 DNA: TGTGCCAGCGGACAGGGTTCTTCTGAAAAACTGTTTTTT. As protein: CASGQGSSEKLFF.

This clone occurred once. The rearrangement uses TRBV19 and TRBJ1-2; D gene unclear. V lost 6 bases and J lost 0, with 17 bases in between. CDR3 length: 16 amino acids. Germline V gene lookup returns CDR1 LNHDA and CDR2 SQIVND (reference sequence). The CDR3 bases are TGTGCCAGTAGCCGTGACGGACCCAAAGCTAACTATGGCTACACCTTC. The encoded protein is CASSRDGPKANYGYTF.

The genes are TRBV23-1 and TRBJ2-5; D is undetermined. TRBV23-1 is known as an ORF, though its function is uncertain. The germline V and J ends were trimmed by 2 bases and 1 base, with 8 bases remaining between them. The CDR3 contains 14 residues. The DNA for the CDR3 is TGCGCCAGCAGTCAAGCAGAAATCCAAGAGACCCAGTACTTC. Amino acids: CASSQAEIQETQYF.